A selection of T cell receptor beta chains follows, all from one sample in a study of T cells in Graves' hyperthyroidism and ophthalmopathy. TCRdb recomputed calls from the multiplex PCR reads with MiXCR, one row per CDR3 protein. In the table there are hundreds of thousands of distinct CDR3 sequences, roughly a quarter of which are singletons. Sequencing was performed on blood. The receptors shown here come from a woman in her thirties with Graves' ophthalmopathy. CDR3s include the opening cysteine and the closing phenylalanine or tryptophan. The D gene is left open where the match is weak. A clone size is listed for some rows: how often the clone was seen (once, few, many), or a class if it is expanded.

V gene	clone size	D gene	J gene	CDR3 protein	CDR3 DNA
TRBV28	-	-	TRBJ1-5	CASRQTGTQVLYSNQPQHF	TGTGCCAGCAGGCAGACCGGGACACAAGTACTCTATAGCAATCAGCCCCAGCATTTT
TRBV9	-	-	TRBJ1-2	CASSVGGTWDYGYTF	TGTGCCAGCAGCGTAGGTGGCACATGGGACTATGGCTACACCTTC
TRBV6-2/TRBV6-3	many	TRBD1	TRBJ1-1	CASTNRDRGRNTEAFF	TGTGCCAGCACCAACCGGGACAGGGGGCGGAACACTGAAGCTTTCTTT
TRBV20-1	-	-	TRBJ2-7	CSAKRPHYEQYF	TGCAGTGCCAAGAGGCCCCACTACGAGCAGTACTTC
TRBV2	-	-	TRBJ2-5	CASTSNRDETQYF	TGTGCCAGCACCTCAAACAGGGACGAGACCCAGTACTTC
TRBV10-3	-	TRBD1	TRBJ1-2	CAISERRQGTNYGYTF	TGTGCCATCAGTGAGAGAAGACAGGGAACTAACTATGGCTACACCTTC
TRBV2	-	TRBD1	TRBJ1-1	CASSARTGGATEAFF	TGTGCCAGCAGCGCCCGGACAGGGGGGGCCACTGAAGCTTTCTTT
TRBV29-1	-	-	TRBJ1-2	CSAPGPLGYTF	TGCAGCGCCCCCGGACCACTTGGCTACACCTTC
TRBV4-3	many	-	TRBJ1-5	CASSQGPPGQGPYQPQHF	TGCGCCAGCAGCCAAGGTCCCCCCGGCCAGGGTCCTTATCAGCCCCAGCATTTT
TRBV7-9	many	TRBD1	TRBJ1-1	CASSLVDRGFTEAFF	TGTGCCAGCAGCTTAGTGGACAGGGGTTTTACTGAAGCTTTCTTT
TRBV20-1	-	TRBD2	TRBJ2-5	CSARVGTSGSETQYF	TGCAGTGCTAGAGTAGGGACTAGCGGGAGCGAGACCCAGTACTTC
TRBV4-1	few	-	TRBJ1-2	CASSPKGWGNYGYTF	TGCGCCAGCAGCCCTAAAGGGTGGGGGAACTATGGCTACACCTTC
TRBV30	many	-	TRBJ1-1	CAWSGGPSMNTEAFF	TGTGCCTGGAGTGGGGGACCTTCTATGAACACTGAAGCTTTCTTT
TRBV6-2/TRBV6-3	many	-	TRBJ1-1	CASSPSRTGMNTEAFF	TGTGCCAGCAGCCCATCGCGCACAGGGATGAACACTGAAGCTTTCTTT
TRBV15	-	-	TRBJ1-1	CATSRDGAGTEAFF	TGTGCCACCAGCAGAGATGGGGCTGGGACTGAAGCTTTCTTT
TRBV7-2	many	-	TRBJ1-1	CASSFIRDREAFF	TGTGCCAGCAGCTTCATCCGAGACAGAGAAGCTTTCTTT
TRBV6-2/TRBV6-3	-	TRBD1	TRBJ1-2	CASRETGADYGYTF	TGTGCCAGCAGAGAGACAGGGGCGGACTATGGCTACACCTTC
TRBV10-3	many	-	TRBJ1-5	CAISEAEDQPQHF	TGTGCCATCAGTGAGGCGGAGGATCAGCCCCAGCATTTT
TRBV6-2/TRBV6-3	few	TRBD2	TRBJ2-7	CASSSTPGTSGRPYEQYF	TGTGCCAGCAGTTCGACGCCCGGGACTAGCGGGAGGCCCTACGAGCAGTACTTC
TRBV20-1	-	-	TRBJ1-2	CSATERSGPYGYTF	TGCAGTGCTACGGAGAGGTCAGGACCGTATGGCTACACCTTC
TRBV27	-	TRBD1	TRBJ2-5	CASSPWTGGNQETQYF	TGTGCCAGCAGTCCATGGACAGGGGGCAATCAAGAGACCCAGTACTTC
TRBV19	many	-	TRBJ2-7	CASSIDGYEQYF	TGTGCCAGTAGTATAGACGGCTACGAGCAGTACTTC
TRBV3-1	many	-	TRBJ1-2	CASNTRDQGSYGYTF	TGTGCCAGCAACACCCGGGATCAGGGCAGTTATGGCTACACCTTC
TRBV11-2	many	-	TRBJ1-2	CASSLGEGYTF	TGTGCCAGCAGCTTAGGGGAAGGCTACACCTTC
TRBV7-9	-	-	TRBJ1-2	CASSRGEPTPYGYTF	TGTGCCAGCAGCCGTGGGGAGCCTACACCTTATGGCTACACCTTC
TRBV30	-	-	TRBJ1-2	CAWSTGLRLNYGYTF	TGTGCCTGGAGCACGGGACTTCGACTAAACTATGGCTACACCTTC